This TCR beta chain was recorded in a study of blood T cells in healthy people across ages. Together with a sample-barcoded 5' primer, a J-beta primer mix was included in a second PCR lasting 7 to 11 cycles. From the 5' RACE reads, TCRdb called clonotypes with MiXCR, one entry per CDR3 protein. The table includes approximately 830,000 distinct CDR3 sequences, 55% to 65% detected once. The V end was cut by 2 bases, the J end by 3 bases, with 7 bases between. CDR3 size: 12 residues. The germline V gene has CDR1 SQVTM and CDR2 ANQGSEA. Sequencing was done on a sample of blood. The clonotype comes from a man between 25 and 39 years old in good health. The chain uses TRBV29-1 and TRBJ1-1; no definite D call. The CDR3 nucleotides are TGCAGCGTTGAAAAGGGCGACACTGAAGCTTTCTTT. Its translation: CSVEKGDTEAFF.